This T cell receptor (beta chain) was found in a study of T cell repertoires in cytomegalovirus infection. This clonotype was seen more than once but under ten times. MiXCR was run by TCRdb on the reads, yielding one entry per CDR3 protein. The sample has 600,000 to 800,000 distinct CDR3 sequences, 24% seen once. CDR1 SQVTM and CDR2 ANQGSEA come from the germline V gene. This CDR3 region has 12 residues. Trimming cost V 7 bases and J 4 bases, with 13 bases left between them. The chain carries TRBV29-1 and TRBJ1-1; weak D call: TRBD1 (5 bases). The sequencing sample was made of CD8+ T cells from PBMCs. The receptor's source is a human donor in good health (CMV status not recorded). Some clones in this sample may be carry-over from other donors' samples. CDR3 nucleotides: TGCAGCGCCTTTGTAAGGGGCACTGAAGCTTTCTTT. This translates into CSAFVRGTEAFF.